The rows below give T cell receptor beta chains drawn from one sample of a study of cytotoxic CD8 clonotypes in ibrutinib-treated CLL. The method was immunoSEQ multiplex PCR; TCRdb's version includes in-frame clones alone and lacks a portion of them. Of around 41,000 clones listed, just over 70% are singletons. The sample in question was PBMCs, obtained at disease progression, from a patient treated with ibrutinib. These receptors all stem from a human donor with chronic lymphocytic leukemia. Each CDR3 is given with its conserved first and last residue. D genes are given only for firm matches. Clone size is shown for a subset of rows, as once, few, many or a class of expanded clone.

cdr3_length j_call d_call v_call clone_size cdr3_nt cdr3_aa
14 TRBJ1-2 TRBD1 TRBV29-1 - TGCAGCGTTCAGGGGGGCCTCAGGGGGAGAGGCTACACCTTC CSVQGGLRGRGYTF
14 TRBJ2-7 TRBD1 TRBV14 few TGTGCCAGCAGCCTTGGGACAGTAACCTACGAGCAGTACTTC CASSLGTVTYEQYF
18 TRBJ1-2 - TRBV10-3 - TGTGCCATCAGTGATTGGTTAGACATAACATTACGGAACTATGGCTACACCTTC CAISDWLDITLRNYGYTF
13 TRBJ2-5 - TRBV7-7 - TGTGCTAGCAGCTTAGGGCAGGGGGGGACCCAGTACTTC CASSLGQGGTQYF
13 TRBJ2-5 - TRBV28 - TGTGCCAGCAGTCCCGGTGAGGGGGAGACCCAGTACTTC CASSPGEGETQYF
19 TRBJ2-7 TRBD2 TRBV5-5 - TGTGCCAGCAGCCAAACAGGGAGCGGACTAGCGGGGCCACCTGGAGGGCAGTACTTC CASSQTGSGLAGPPGGQYF
17 TRBJ1-4 TRBD1 TRBV25-1 - TGTGCCAGCAGTGAACGGGACAGGGTAAACTCTAATGAAAAACTGTTTTTT CASSERDRVNSNEKLFF
15 TRBJ2-3 TRBD2 TRBV27 - TGTGCCAGCAGCGAGCGGGGGGGCTGGAAAGATACGCAGTATTTT CASSERGGWKDTQYF
14 TRBJ2-7 - TRBV21-1 - TGTGCCAGCAGCAACGACACGGGACCCTACGAGCAGTACTTC CASSNDTGPYEQYF
14 TRBJ1-1 - TRBV6-5 - TGTGCCAGCAGTTACTCCGGGGGGCGTTTTGAAGCTTTCTTT CASSYSGGRFEAFF
13 TRBJ1-2 TRBD1 TRBV27 - TGTGCCAGCAGCCCGCAGGGGGTACATGGCTACACCTTC CASSPQGVHGYTF
12 TRBJ2-7 - TRBV28 - TGTGCCAGCAGTTTACAAAGTTACGAGCAGTACTTC CASSLQSYEQYF
14 TRBJ2-7 - TRBV13 few TGTGCCAGCAGCACGAGGGACATGCCCTACGAGCAGTACTTC CASSTRDMPYEQYF
15 TRBJ2-1 TRBD1 TRBV15 - TGTGCCACCAGCAGGGGCAGGGGGTTATACAATGAGCAGTTCTTC CATSRGRGLYNEQFF
14 TRBJ2-1 TRBD2 TRBV2 - TGTGCCAGCAAGGGTCTAGCGGGAGCGAATGAGCAGTTCTTC CASKGLAGANEQFF
13 TRBJ2-2 - TRBV30 few TGTGCCTGGAACTTTGGTGACACCGGGGAGCTGTTTTTT CAWNFGDTGELFF
11 TRBJ1-1 - TRBV30 - TGTGCCGTTCTGCGCGGCACTGAAGCTTTCTTT CAVLRGTEAFF
17 TRBJ1-3 TRBD1 TRBV5-1 few TGCGCCAGCAGCTACGGGACAGGGGCTTATTCTGGAAACACCATATATTTT CASSYGTGAYSGNTIYF
13 TRBJ1-2 - TRBV11-2 few TGTGCCAGCAGCAGTCCAGGGAGCTATGGCTACACCTTC CASSSPGSYGYTF
17 TRBJ2-3 TRBD2 TRBV7-8 few TGTGCCAGCAGCTCTCGACTAGCGGGGCCTTACACAGATACGCAGTATTTT CASSSRLAGPYTDTQYF
14 TRBJ1-3 - TRBV15 once TGTGCCACCAGCAGTGGTTATGGTGGAAACACCATATATTTT CATSSGYGGNTIYF
13 TRBJ2-2 - TRBV2 - TGTGCCTCCACCCCCTATATCGCCGGGGAGCTGTTTTTT CASTPYIAGELFF
14 TRBJ1-4 TRBD1 TRBV9 - TGTGCCAGCAGGGGGACAGCAGAGAATGAAAAACTGTTTTTT CASRGTAENEKLFF
18 TRBJ2-5 - TRBV27 - TGTGCCAGCAGTTTATTCGCGGGGGCTCCCTTAGGGGGGGAGAGCCAGTACTTC CASSLFAGAPLGGESQYF
13 TRBJ1-2 - TRBV6-1 - TGTGCCAGCAGGAGGGGGGGGACTCATGGCTACACCTTC CASRRGGTHGYTF
12 TRBJ2-5 TRBD2 TRBV27 - TGTGCCAGCAGGACCGGACTAGCGATCTGGAACTTC CASRTGLAIWNF
14 TRBJ2-2 - TRBV7-9 few TGTGCCAGCAGCCTGCGCTGGAACACCGGGGAGCTGTTTTTT CASSLRWNTGELFF
14 TRBJ2-7 TRBD1 TRBV28 - TGTGCCAGCAGACCTAGGGACAGAATCTACGAGCAGTACTTC CASRPRDRIYEQYF
13 TRBJ2-7 - TRBV7-2 - TGTGCCAGCAGCGTAAATACAGGCCCCTGGCAGTACTTC CASSVNTGPWQYF
16 TRBJ2-2 TRBD1 TRBV18 - TGTGCCAGCTCACCCCCCGGGACAGGAGGCTCCGGGGAGCTGTTTTTT CASSPPGTGGSGELFF
14 TRBJ1-5 - TRBV9 - TGTGCCAGCAGCGCGGGACCACCCAATCAGCCCCAGCATTTT CASSAGPPNQPQHF
13 TRBJ1-1 - TRBV5-8 - TGTGCCAGCAGCCAGAGTGGGAACACTGAAGCTTTCTTT CASSQSGNTEAFF
15 TRBJ1-2 - TRBV6-5 few TGTGCCAGCAGTTACTCCTTAGGGGGGAAATATGGCTACACCTTC CASSYSLGGKYGYTF
16 TRBJ2-1 TRBD2 TRBV7-8 - TGTGCCAGCAGCTTAGAACTAGCGGCCTCCTACAATGAGCAGTTCTTC CASSLELAASYNEQFF
15 TRBJ2-2 TRBD2 TRBV10-3 few TGTGCCATCAGTGACTCGGGACTATACACCGGGGAGCTGTTTTTT CAISDSGLYTGELFF
12 TRBJ2-2 - TRBV13 few TGTGCCAGCAGCTTATTAAGCGGGGAGCTGTTTTTT CASSLLSGELFF
17 TRBJ2-7 - TRBV28 few TGTGCCAGCAGTTCCGGGGGGCTAGGGCCGAGGGACTACGAGCAGTACTTC CASSSGGLGPRDYEQYF
18 TRBJ1-4 TRBD1 TRBV5-1 - TGCGCCAGCAGCCGCATACCGGGACAGGGGGCAACTAATGAAAAACTGTTTTTT CASSRIPGQGATNEKLFF
12 TRBJ1-2 TRBD1 TRBV5-1 few TGCGCCAGCAGCGCTGACAGGGCTGGCTACACCTTC CASSADRAGYTF